Listed below are T cell receptor beta chains from one sample, sequenced in a study of cytomegalovirus exposure and HLA in healthy donors. Data came from immunoSEQ multiplex PCR; TCRdb stores just in-frame clones and leaves some out. The table includes roughly 65,000 clones, 65% to 80% detected once. Input material: PBMCs. The receptors were sampled from a man aged 35-49 years in good health and CMV-seropositive. The CDR3 runs from the conserved cysteine through the conserved F or W. Fields, in order: J gene, D gene, clone size, V gene, CDR3 length, CDR3 protein, CDR3 DNA. D genes are given only for firm matches. The size of a clone is reported for some rows only, either as once, few or many, or as a class for expanded clones.

J: TRBJ1-5
D: TRBD1
size: once
V: TRBV9
length: 14
CDR3: CASSVGTDNQPQHF
DNA: TGTGCCAGCAGCGTTGGGACAGACAATCAGCCCCAGCATTTT

J: TRBJ2-7
D: NA
size: few
V: TRBV14
length: 13
CDR3: CASSQASEFMEYF
DNA: TGTGCCAGCAGCCAAGCTTCGGAGTTTATGGAGTACTTC

J: TRBJ2-1
D: NA
size: NA
V: TRBV5-4
length: 12
CDR3: CAYGRGDNEQFF
DNA: TGTGCCTACGGAAGGGGTGACAATGAGCAGTTCTTC

J: TRBJ2-5
D: NA
size: few
V: TRBV30
length: 15
CDR3: CAWIGGGRLRGTQYF
DNA: TGTGCCTGGATAGGGGGGGGACGACTTAGGGGGACCCAGTACTTC

J: TRBJ2-7
D: NA
size: NA
V: TRBV10-3
length: 15
CDR3: CAISEGSGPSYEQYF
DNA: TGTGCCATCAGTGAAGGGAGCGGTCCCTCCTACGAGCAGTACTTC

J: TRBJ2-5
D: TRBD2
size: NA
V: TRBV7-8
length: 16
CDR3: CASSLAWRGAQETQYF
DNA: TGTGCCAGCAGCTTAGCTTGGCGGGGGGCCCAAGAGACCCAGTACTTC

J: TRBJ1-1
D: TRBD1
size: NA
V: TRBV11-3
length: 16
CDR3: CASSSRTGGRYTEAFF
DNA: TGTGCCAGCAGCTCAAGGACAGGGGGCCGGTACACTGAAGCTTTCTTT

J: TRBJ1-2
D: NA
size: NA
V: TRBV29-1
length: 15
CDR3: CSVEVGEGGGYGYTF
DNA: TGCAGCGTTGAAGTCGGAGAAGGGGGGGGCTATGGCTACACCTTC

J: TRBJ2-5
D: NA
size: few
V: TRBV6-4
length: 15
CDR3: CASSPRGSLQETQYF
DNA: TGTGCCAGCAGCCCAAGGGGTTCCCTCCAAGAGACCCAGTACTTC

J: TRBJ2-7
D: TRBD1
size: NA
V: TRBV29-1
length: 12
CDR3: CSVPGTGDEQYF
DNA: TGCAGCGTTCCCGGGACAGGCGACGAGCAGTACTTC

J: TRBJ2-7
D: NA
size: NA
V: TRBV28
length: 14
CDR3: CASRYSLSLYEQYF
DNA: TGTGCCAGCAGATACAGCTTAAGCCTCTACGAGCAGTACTTC

J: TRBJ1-2
D: NA
size: NA
V: TRBV29-1
length: 11
CDR3: CSAKNHYGYTF
DNA: TGCAGCGCTAAGAACCATTATGGCTACACCTTC

J: TRBJ2-5
D: TRBD2
size: NA
V: TRBV4-2
length: 17
CDR3: CASSQDLRDYQQETQYF
DNA: TGTGCCAGCAGCCAAGATCTGCGGGACTATCAGCAAGAGACCCAGTACTTC

J: TRBJ1-1
D: NA
size: NA
V: TRBV9
length: 19
CDR3: CASRWKSPGRGRKDTEAFF
DNA: TGTGCCAGCCGATGGAAGTCGCCCGGCAGGGGTAGGAAGGACACTGAAGCTTTCTTT

J: TRBJ2-7
D: TRBD2
size: NA
V: TRBV5-1
length: 15
CDR3: CASSSRLAGTYEQYF
DNA: TGCGCCAGCAGCTCCCGACTAGCGGGGACCTACGAGCAGTACTTC

J: TRBJ2-1
D: NA
size: NA
V: TRBV30
length: 14
CDR3: CAWSAPQGVDEQFF
DNA: TGTGCCTGGAGTGCCCCACAAGGGGTGGATGAGCAGTTCTTC

J: TRBJ2-7
D: NA
size: NA
V: TRBV7-9
length: 15
CDR3: CASSPRPGTSYEQYF
DNA: TGTGCCAGCAGCCCGAGACCGGGTACCTCCTACGAGCAGTACTTC

J: TRBJ1-6
D: TRBD1
size: once
V: TRBV27
length: 15
CDR3: CASSLRQGVRATLHF
DNA: TGTGCCAGCAGTTTAAGACAGGGGGTTAGGGCCACCCTCCACTTT

J: TRBJ1-6
D: TRBD1
size: NA
V: TRBV9
length: 15
CDR3: CASSASGTVGSPLHF
DNA: TGTGCCAGCAGCGCCTCCGGGACAGTTGGTTCACCCCTCCACTTT

J: TRBJ2-5
D: NA
size: few
V: TRBV6-6
length: 14
CDR3: CASSYAVSEETQYF
DNA: TGTGCCAGCAGTTATGCGGTCAGTGAAGAGACCCAGTACTTC

J: TRBJ1-4
D: TRBD1
size: NA
V: TRBV10-3
length: 13
CDR3: CASQDRAKEKLFF
DNA: TGTGCCTCACAGGACAGGGCCAAGGAAAAACTGTTTTTT

J: TRBJ2-3
D: TRBD2
size: few
V: TRBV4-2
length: 15
CDR3: CASSELAGDTDTQYF
DNA: TGTGCCAGCAGCGAACTAGCGGGGGACACAGATACGCAGTATTTT

J: TRBJ1-5
D: NA
size: NA
V: TRBV9
length: 15
CDR3: CASSQMGRLYQPQHF
DNA: TGTGCCAGCAGTCAGATGGGGAGGTTGTATCAGCCCCAGCATTTT

J: TRBJ2-2
D: NA
size: few
V: TRBV25-1
length: 16
CDR3: CASSDTGVGNTGELFF
DNA: TGTGCCAGCAGTGATACGGGAGTTGGGAACACCGGGGAGCTGTTTTTT

J: TRBJ2-2
D: TRBD2
size: NA
V: TRBV6-4
length: 14
CDR3: CASGVAGGTGELFF
DNA: TGTGCCAGCGGAGTAGCGGGAGGCACCGGGGAGCTGTTTTTT

J: TRBJ1-3
D: TRBD1
size: NA
V: TRBV4-3
length: 17
CDR3: CASSHDRTGSSGNTIYF
DNA: TGCGCCAGCAGCCATGATCGGACAGGCAGCTCTGGAAACACCATATATTTT

J: TRBJ2-3
D: NA
size: NA
V: TRBV7-7
length: 14
CDR3: CASSLGASTDTQYF
DNA: TGTGCTAGCAGCTTAGGGGCTAGCACAGATACGCAGTATTTT

J: TRBJ1-5
D: TRBD1
size: NA
V: TRBV9
length: 14
CDR3: CASSRTGVNQPQHF
DNA: TGTGCCAGCAGCCGGACAGGGGTCAATCAGCCCCAGCATTTT

J: TRBJ1-1
D: NA
size: NA
V: TRBV19
length: 13
CDR3: CASSITGNTEAFF
DNA: TGTGCCAGTAGTATAACAGGGAACACTGAAGCTTTCTTT

J: TRBJ2-7
D: NA
size: NA
V: TRBV7-8
length: 16
CDR3: CASSSYRVPGNYEQYF
DNA: TGTGCCAGCAGCTCATACCGGGTCCCCGGAAACTACGAGCAGTACTTC

J: TRBJ1-2
D: NA
size: NA
V: TRBV19
length: 13
CDR3: CASRGQGTDGYTF
DNA: TGTGCCAGTAGAGGGCAGGGGACGGATGGCTACACCTTC

J: TRBJ1-2
D: NA
size: once
V: TRBV27
length: 15
CDR3: CASSLRTGLALGYTF
DNA: TGTGCCAGCAGTTTACGAACAGGGCTCGCTCTCGGCTACACCTTC

J: TRBJ2-2
D: NA
size: once
V: TRBV10-3
length: 16
CDR3: CAISGVRGTDTGELFF
DNA: TGTGCCATCAGTGGAGTTAGGGGTACGGACACCGGGGAGCTGTTTTTT

J: TRBJ2-7
D: NA
size: once
V: TRBV9
length: 16
CDR3: CASSVSGGGSSYEQYF
DNA: TGTGCCAGCAGCGTTTCAGGGGGCGGGAGCTCCTACGAGCAGTACTTC

J: TRBJ2-7
D: TRBD2
size: NA
V: TRBV4-1
length: 18
CDR3: CASSQGLAGGHGGYEQYF
DNA: TGCGCCAGCAGCCAAGGACTAGCGGGAGGCCATGGGGGCTACGAGCAGTACTTC

J: TRBJ1-2
D: TRBD1
size: once
V: TRBV10-3
length: 15
CDR3: CAISSQGQGADGYTF
DNA: TGTGCCATCTCTTCCCAGGGACAGGGGGCGGATGGCTACACCTTC

J: TRBJ2-5
D: TRBD2
size: NA
V: TRBV7-2
length: 15
CDR3: CASSASGGARETQYF
DNA: TGTGCCAGCAGCGCTAGCGGGGGGGCCAGGGAGACCCAGTACTTC

J: TRBJ2-1
D: NA
size: NA
V: TRBV15
length: 16
CDR3: CATSRVIAGTYNEQFF
DNA: TGTGCCACCAGCAGAGTTATTGCGGGGACCTACAATGAGCAGTTCTTC

J: TRBJ2-7
D: TRBD2
size: few
V: TRBV7-2
length: 15
CDR3: CASSPNSGSSYEQYF
DNA: TGTGCCAGCAGCCCTAATAGCGGGAGCTCCTACGAGCAGTACTTC

J: TRBJ1-1
D: NA
size: NA
V: TRBV11-2
length: 16
CDR3: CASSFTGGYMNTEAFF
DNA: TGTGCCAGCAGCTTTACTGGAGGCTATATGAACACTGAAGCTTTCTTT

J: TRBJ2-3
D: TRBD2
size: once
V: TRBV5-1
length: 16
CDR3: CASSGGTSGGTDTQYF
DNA: TGCGCCAGCAGCGGGGGGACTAGCGGGGGCACAGATACGCAGTATTTT

J: TRBJ1-1
D: NA
size: NA
V: TRBV5-6
length: 14
CDR3: CASSPDSANTEAFF
DNA: TGTGCCAGCAGCCCCGACAGCGCCAACACTGAAGCTTTCTTT

J: TRBJ2-5
D: TRBD2
size: NA
V: TRBV7-8
length: 16
CDR3: CASSLGASGGRETQYF
DNA: TGTGCCAGCAGCTTAGGGGCTAGCGGGGGCCGGGAGACCCAGTACTTC

J: TRBJ2-1
D: NA
size: NA
V: TRBV29-1
length: 13
CDR3: CSVVPGDYNEQFF
DNA: TGCAGCGTTGTCCCCGGGGATTACAATGAGCAGTTCTTC

J: TRBJ2-7
D: TRBD1
size: NA
V: TRBV30
length: 14
CDR3: CAWSRGQGIYEQYF
DNA: TGTGCCTGGAGTCGCGGACAGGGGATATACGAGCAGTACTTC